This TCR beta chain stems from a study of blood T cells in healthy people across ages. A second about 7 to 11 cycle PCR used barcoded and J-beta primers. TCRdb analysed the 5' RACE reads with MiXCR anew, one entry per CDR3 protein. The table includes 850,000 to 1,000,000 distinct CDR3 sequences, about 48% detected once. Germline CDR1 SGHRS, CDR2 YFSETQ. With 4 bases removed from V and 8 bases from J, the gap between germline ends came to 12 bases. This CDR3 has 12 residues. The clonotype comes from a man aged 25 to 45 in good health. The V call is TRBV5-1, the J call TRBJ1-1; tentative D call: TRBD1 (5 bases). The sequenced material came from blood. The CDR3: CASSPGHPEAFF. The CDR3 DNA reads TGCGCCAGCAGCCCCGGACACCCAGAAGCTTTCTTT.